Given below is one T cell receptor (beta chain) in context. The CDR3 runs to 14 residues. The junction had 9 bases not matched to a gene; V was cut back by 6 bases and J by 7 bases. CDR1 and CDR2 from the germline V gene are SQVTM and ANQGSEA. The data originate from a study of blood T cell repertoires in COVID-19. Across the study: Samples came from the United States, Italy and Spain, spanning acute and convalescent COVID-19. From T cells, B-cell-depleted T cells, or PBMCs came the material, which was cDNA or gDNA.

Authors' analysis steps: For nucleated cells, counts were estimated from reference gene primer amplification. Method: immunoSEQ multiplex PCR; TCRdb's copy keeps in-frame clones and lacks some. The V and J calls and clone size are taken from that table; D and trimming were inferred from the DNA. The data contain about 120,000 clones, approximately 87% of them singletons. The material sequenced was peripheral blood. The rearrangement joins TRBV29-1 to TRBJ2-1; 10 bases fit TRBD1. The receptor was isolated from a man in his sixties or seventies who had recovered from COVID-19. This CDR3 reads CSVKPGTGVNEQFF. The CDR3 bases are TGCAGCGTGAAACCCGGGACAGGGGTAAATGAGCAGTTCTTC.